One and the same sample provided the 17 T cell receptor beta chains below, sequenced in a study of cytomegalovirus exposure and HLA in healthy donors. 13 Jbeta primers and 60 Vbeta primers were used for the PCR. Profiled with immunoSEQ multiplex PCR; TCRdb holds only in-frame clones, not every one. The data hold 50,000 to 80,000 clones, with about three quarters observed a single time. The sequenced sample was PBMCs. Receptors were obtained from a male donor in good health and CMV-seropositive.

This sequence joins TRBV6-5 and TRBJ2-5; tentative D call: TRBD1 (6 bases). Trimming shortened V by 7 bases and J by 0 bases, and 12 bases separated the two germline ends. This CDR3 is built from 14 residues. Germline V CDR1 and CDR2: MNHEY, SVGAGI. This chain's CDR3 is CASTPTGYQETQYF. The DNA of the CDR3 is TGTGCCAGCACCCCGACAGGATACCAAGAGACCCAGTACTTC.

This clone was seen a few times. V is TRBV9 and J is TRBJ2-2; TRBD1 matches at 9 bases. Germline V gene lookup returns CDR1 SGDLS and CDR2 YYNGEE. The CDR3 is 15 residues long. The V gene end was trimmed by 4 bases and the J gene end by 5 bases; junction bases not matched to a gene: 6. The CDR3 protein is CASSTWTGETGELFF. CDR3 bases: TGTGCCAGCAGCACTTGGACAGGGGAAACCGGGGAGCTGTTTTTT.

J is TRBJ2-7 and V is TRBV25-1; 7 positions match TRBD1. This CDR3 contains 16 residues. The ends lost 1 base at V and 3 bases at J; junction bases unmatched: 9. Germline CDR1 MGHDK, CDR2 SYGVNS. The CDR3 reads CASSESMGTAYYEQYF. CDR3 DNA sequence: TGTGCCAGCAGTGAATCTATGGGGACAGCGTACTACGAGCAGTACTTC.

The CDR3 region has the DNA TGTGCCAGCAGCTTATCAACTTTTACCGGGGAGCTGTTTTTT. Translation gives CASSLSTFTGELFF. The V gene is TRBV7-9, the J gene TRBJ2-2, with D uncertain. V gave up 2 bases and J gave up 5 bases, with 9 bases separating them. CDR3 length equals 14 residues. The germline V gene has CDR1 SEHNR and CDR2 FQNEAQ (reference sequence).

The chain combines TRBV18 with TRBJ2-5; 8 bases map to TRBD2. The V and J ends lost 3 bases and 2 bases, in that order; junction bases with no gene match: 8. This CDR3 has 16 residues. Per the germline V gene, CDR1 is KGHSH and CDR2 is LQKENI. DNA of the CDR3: TGTGCCAGCTCACCTTCCGCGGGGGGACTTCAAGAGACCCAGTACTTC. It yields the protein CASSPSAGGLQETQYF.

This clone has more than one count but fewer than ten. This chain connects TRBV5-1 to TRBJ1-3, with unresolved D. The V and J ends lost 5 bases and 4 bases respectively, with 4 bases between them. The V gene's germline CDR1 is SGHRS and CDR2 YFSETQ. The CDR3 contains 11 residues. The CDR3 region has the DNA TGCGCCAGCAGGTTAGGAAACACCATATATTTT. This codes for CASRLGNTIYF.

The J gene is TRBJ2-4, the V gene TRBV4-1, with TRBD1 matching over 8 bases. The ends lost 3 bases at V and 0 bases at J; junction bases unmatched: 7. Germline CDR1 MGHRA, CDR2 YSYEKL. The CDR3 is 17 residues long. CDR3 protein: CASSQMGQVLAKNIQYF. The CDR3 coding sequence is TGCGCCAGCAGCCAGATGGGACAGGTATTAGCCAAAAACATTCAGTACTTC.

The CDR3 protein is CASSPKGTGSSYEQYF. In nucleotides, the CDR3 is TGTGCCAGTAGCCCTAAAGGGACAGGGAGCTCCTACGAGCAGTACTTC. The chain recombines TRBV19 with TRBJ2-7, with TRBD1 matching over 9 bases. The CDR3 spans 16 residues. V was clipped by 6 bases and J by 0 bases; unmatched bases: 9. CDR1 is LNHDA, CDR2 SQIVND, per germline (reference sequence).

Notes on this clone: Other nucleotide sequences from this sample produce the same CDR3. The rearrangement uses TRBV30 and TRBJ1-6; tentatively, D is TRBD1 (6 bases). The CDR3 is made up of 15 amino acids. Germline-derived CDR1 and CDR2 are GTSNPN and SVGIG (reference sequence). V lost 0 bases, J lost 7 bases, and 13 bases lay in between. In DNA, the CDR3 is TGTGCCTGGAGTGTACTCCAGGGGCGAAATTCACCCCTCCACTTT. As protein: CAWSVLQGRNSPLHF.

In its sample, this clone was seen once. V is TRBV6-6 and J is TRBJ2-7; 7 nucleotides match TRBD1. V lost 8 bases, J lost 2 bases, and 9 bases stayed unmatched. The CDR3 runs to 14 residues. Germline loops: CDR1 MNHNY, CDR2 SVGAGI (reference sequence). The CDR3 region has the DNA TGTGCCAGCCGATATGACAGGGTCGCCTACGAGCAGTACTTC. Protein product: CASRYDRVAYEQYF.

The chain recombines TRBV5-4 with TRBJ2-7, with 10 bases identical to TRBD1. Losses at the gene ends were 6 bases for V and 1 base for J; bases not matched to a gene: 1. CDR1 is SGHNT and CDR2 is YYREEE in the germline V gene (reference sequence). The CDR3 length is 13 residues. The DNA of the CDR3 is TGTGCCAGCATGGACAGGGGGTCCTACGAGCAGTACTTC. Translated, it gives CASMDRGSYEQYF.

The CDR3 protein is CASSSANRDRTGNTIYF. The CDR3 DNA is TGTGCCAGTAGTAGCGCAAACCGGGACAGGACTGGAAACACCATATATTTT. The chain combines TRBV19 with TRBJ1-3; 8 positions match TRBD1. Germline assignment: CDR1 LNHDA and CDR2 SQIVND (reference sequence). After removal of 4 bases from V and 2 bases from J, the junction contained 10 bases not matched to a gene. The CDR3 has 17 residues.

The chain has TRBV5-4 and TRBJ2-2, with D possibly matching TRBD2 (5 bases). The CDR3 covers 14 residues. CDR1 and CDR2 from the germline V gene are SGHNT and YYREEE (reference sequence). Trimming shortened V by 0 bases and J by 4 bases, and 7 bases separated the two germline ends. CDR3 nucleotides: TGTGCCAGCAGCTTGGGAGGGAGCACCGGGGAGCTGTTTTTT. Its translation: CASSLGGSTGELFF.

The V call is TRBV5-4, the J call TRBJ2-1; 9 bases match TRBD1. The CDR3 has 14 amino acids. Per the germline V gene, CDR1 is SGHNT and CDR2 is YYREEE (reference sequence). With 4 bases clipped from V and 6 bases from J, the junction kept 5 bases outside the gene matches. In nucleotides, the CDR3 is TGTGCCAGCAGCGCCCCGGACAGGGGCAATGAGCAGTTCTTC. Its translation: CASSAPDRGNEQFF.

J is TRBJ2-5 and V is TRBV7-8, with D perhaps matching TRBD2 (5 bases). This CDR3 is built from 15 residues. Trimming pared 1 base from V and 0 bases from J, leaving 9 bases between. Germline V gene data show CDR1 as SGHVS and CDR2 as FQNEAQ. DNA of the CDR3: TGTGCCAGCAGCTTAGTTCGAGGGTACCAAGAGACCCAGTACTTC. Protein sequence: CASSLVRGYQETQYF.

The chain recombines TRBV11-3 with TRBJ2-1, with D uncertain. Germline CDR1 and CDR2: SGHNT and YENEEA. The V gene lost 0 bases and the J gene lost 0 bases, with 9 bases spanning the gap. The CDR3 totals 16 residues. The CDR3 reads CASSLDLRSSYNEQFF. CDR3 sequence (DNA): TGTGCCAGCAGCTTAGATCTTAGGAGCTCCTACAATGAGCAGTTCTTC.

This clone was counted a few times. Other DNA sequences of this sample code for an identical CDR3. The V and J genes are TRBV5-1 and TRBJ1-4, with a tentative D call TRBD1 (5 bases). This CDR3 comprises 15 residues. The V gene's germline CDR1 is SGHRS and CDR2 YFSETQ. V lost 2 bases to trimming and J lost 4 bases, with 12 bases between them. The CDR3: CASSFGGSINEKLFF. The CDR3 coding sequence is TGCGCCAGCAGCTTCGGGGGTTCTATTAATGAAAAACTGTTTTTT.